The entry below gives a single T cell receptor beta chain sequence along with its context. This clone turned up a few times. This clone's antigen is unknown. Per-base quality was not reported, and no clone a single base away is much larger than it. This sample is drawn from a study of beta chain features in type 1 diabetes (dated by TCRdb to the late 2010s). Notes on the research overall: Mean age, gender distribution, total cell number and subset yield did not differ between patients and healthy donors. Whereas all 30 or so donors provided naive and central memory subsets, regulatory and stem cell-like memory subsets were isolated from just 8 patients and roughly eight healthy donors. A total of about 110,000,000 sorted cells were examined across all samples, and a strong correlation was observed between cell number per subset and RNA yield. In the study, TCRB repertoires of sorted circulating CD4+ T cell subsets from recently diagnosed type 1 diabetes patients were compared with those of matched healthy donors. Paper-wide results and their limitations: Naive, central memory and regulatory TCRB repertoires appeared to be more similar among patients than among healthy donors. In all four CD4+ subsets, TCRB CDR3 length was moderately but significantly shorter in type 1 diabetes patients. Because cDNA was sequenced instead of genomic DNA, highly expressing activated cells could be over-represented, though the groups showed no difference in activation or CD3 levels. Patients with type 1 diabetes made fewer insertions and deleted more nucleotides at VDJ recombination sites, implying thymic rearrangement abnormalities. Shorter templates might be favored by PCR, yet because patient and control samples were amplified and corrected together, any such skew would affect both groups equally. Because small numbers of individuals were included in the HLA sub-analyses, any influence of HLA type on TCRB rearrangement was left unresolved.

Germline trimming amounts to 5 bases on V and 5 bases on J, with 7 as the count of junction bases outside the gene matches. The CDR3, from cysteine to phenylalanine, totals 15 residues. Kept here is only the CDR3 DNA, which spans 45 bases and is read in frame from base 1. The germline V gene encodes CDR1 SGHTA and CDR2 FQGNSA. The entire isolated RNA was reverse transcribed using the High Capacity cDNA Reverse Transcription Kit, and thus expressed TCRB transcripts were sequenced. Naive, central memory and regulatory T cell samples underwent deep immunoSEQ sequencing, averaging roughly 3.5 million total reads per sample. Sorted cells were lysed in RLT buffer, and RNA was extracted using DNase-treated RNeasy Micro or Mini kits according to cell number. Each cell subset was processed on its own to prevent cross-contamination, while patient and healthy donor samples were processed together. Using the immunoSEQ multiplex PCR, TCRB sequences were amplified from cDNA into 87-bp fragments spanning the CDR3 region. Amplicons were sequenced on the Illumina HiSeq platform. In the original analysis: Synthetic template baselines were used to correct PCR bias computationally, reads within Hamming distance 2 were collapsed, and singletons that could not be merged were discarded. Reads were aligned against IMGT so that V, D and J genes, CDR3 length and insertions or deletions at six rearrangement sites could be assigned. Within each subset, clonotype counts were normalized to sorted cell number, and only after that were true diversity and Gini coefficients computed with the tcR R package. Repertoire sharing was quantified using the overlap coefficient calculated on TCRB nucleotide sequences. As stored in TCRdb, this immuneACCESS dataset retains in-frame rearrangements with V and J assigned. A fraction of the clones does not appear; measured against another copy, unresolved V genes explain less than half of the discrepancy, and the remainder lacks a known reason. That table gives V, J and clone size, and the DNA gave D and trimming. The sample yields more than 300,000 clones; roughly 9% were counted once. The top ten clonotypes cover approximately 1% of the sample.

Each donor gave one peripheral blood draw, about 110 mL on average, collected into heparinised tubes. Using a panel that included CD45RO, CCR7, CD25, CD127, CD95 and CD27, naive, central memory, regulatory and stem cell-like memory CD4+ T cells were sorted on a BD FACSAria II. Purity was above 95% for every sorted population. PBMCs were separated immediately by Lymphoprep density gradient centrifugation and were stained directly, without being cultured. Samples were stained and sorted in pairs, with one healthy donor and one patient per experiment, so that batch effects were minimized. Recombination joined TRBV7-2 with TRBJ2-7; 12 junctional bases match TRBD2. Sequencing input: central memory CD4+ T cells from blood. The sequence was obtained from a man between 25 and 39 years old with type 1 diabetes. The CDR3 has the sequence CASSKSSGGVNEQYF. The DNA sequence reads TGTGCCAGCAGCAAATCTAGCGGGGGGGTAAACGAGCAGTACTTC.